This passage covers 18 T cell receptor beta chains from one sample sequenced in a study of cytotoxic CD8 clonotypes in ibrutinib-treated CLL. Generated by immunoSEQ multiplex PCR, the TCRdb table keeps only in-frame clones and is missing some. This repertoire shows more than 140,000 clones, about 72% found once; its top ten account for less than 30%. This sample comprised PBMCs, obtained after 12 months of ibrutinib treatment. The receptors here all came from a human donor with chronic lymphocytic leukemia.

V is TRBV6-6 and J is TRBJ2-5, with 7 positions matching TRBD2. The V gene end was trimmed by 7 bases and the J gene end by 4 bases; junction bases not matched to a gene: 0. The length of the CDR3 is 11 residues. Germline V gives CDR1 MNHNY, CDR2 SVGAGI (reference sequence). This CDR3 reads CASTSGETQYF. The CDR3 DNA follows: TGTGCCAGCACTAGCGGAGAGACCCAGTACTTC.

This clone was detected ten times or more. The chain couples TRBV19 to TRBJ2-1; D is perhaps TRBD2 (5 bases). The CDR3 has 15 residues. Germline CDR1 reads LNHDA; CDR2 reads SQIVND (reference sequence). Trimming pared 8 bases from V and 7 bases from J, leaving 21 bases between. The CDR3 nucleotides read TGTGCCAGTGGAACGACGGACTGGGGAAGGAATGAGCAGTTCTTC. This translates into CASGTTDWGRNEQFF.

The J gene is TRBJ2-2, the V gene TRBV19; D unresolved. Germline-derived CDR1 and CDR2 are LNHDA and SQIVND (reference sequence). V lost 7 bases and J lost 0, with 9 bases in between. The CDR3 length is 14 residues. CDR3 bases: TGTGCCAGTAAACTGGGAACGAACACCGGGGAGCTGTTTTTT. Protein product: CASKLGTNTGELFF.

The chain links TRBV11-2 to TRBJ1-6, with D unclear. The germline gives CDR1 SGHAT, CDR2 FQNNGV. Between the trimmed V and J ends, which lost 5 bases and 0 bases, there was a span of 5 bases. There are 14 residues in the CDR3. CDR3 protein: CASSPSSYNSPLHF. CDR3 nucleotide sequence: TGTGCCAGCAGCCCTAGCTCCTATAATTCACCCCTCCACTTT.

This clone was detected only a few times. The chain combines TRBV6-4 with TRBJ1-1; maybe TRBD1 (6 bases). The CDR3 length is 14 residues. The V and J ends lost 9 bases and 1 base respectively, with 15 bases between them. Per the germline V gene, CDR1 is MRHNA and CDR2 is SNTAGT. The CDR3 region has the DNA TGTGCCAGTGCCTCAGGGGCGGAGAACACTGAAGCTTTCTTT. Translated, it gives CASASGAENTEAFF.

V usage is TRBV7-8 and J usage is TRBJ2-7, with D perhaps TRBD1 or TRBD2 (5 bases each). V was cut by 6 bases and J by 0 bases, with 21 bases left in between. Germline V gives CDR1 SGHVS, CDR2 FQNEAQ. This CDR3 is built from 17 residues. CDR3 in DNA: TGTGCCAGCAGTCTAGGCGCCGGGACGGTAAGCTCCTACGAGCAGTACTTC. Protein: CASSLGAGTVSSYEQYF.

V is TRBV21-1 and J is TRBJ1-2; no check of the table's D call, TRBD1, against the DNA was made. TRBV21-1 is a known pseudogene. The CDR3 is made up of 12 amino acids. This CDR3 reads CASQGFGYGYTF. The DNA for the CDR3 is TGTGCCAGCCAGGGGTTCGGCTATGGCTACACCTTC.

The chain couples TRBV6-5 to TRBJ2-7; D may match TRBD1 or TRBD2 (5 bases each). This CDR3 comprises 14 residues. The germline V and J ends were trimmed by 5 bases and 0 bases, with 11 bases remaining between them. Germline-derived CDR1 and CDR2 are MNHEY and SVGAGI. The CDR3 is CASSHPGTSYEQYF. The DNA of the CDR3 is TGTGCCAGCAGTCACCCGGGGACCTCCTACGAGCAGTACTTC.

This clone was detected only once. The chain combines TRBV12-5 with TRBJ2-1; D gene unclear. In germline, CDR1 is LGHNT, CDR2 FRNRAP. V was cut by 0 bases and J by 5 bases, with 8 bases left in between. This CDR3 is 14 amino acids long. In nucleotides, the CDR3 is TGTGCTAGTGGTTTGGTAGCAGTCAACAATGAGCAGTTCTTC. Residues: CASGLVAVNNEQFF.

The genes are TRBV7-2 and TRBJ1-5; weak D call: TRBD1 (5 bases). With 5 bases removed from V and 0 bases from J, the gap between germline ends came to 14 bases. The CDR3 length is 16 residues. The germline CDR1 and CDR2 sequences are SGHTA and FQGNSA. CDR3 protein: CASSRDGTYSNQPQHF. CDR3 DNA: TGTGCCAGCAGCCGGGACGGGACGTATAGCAATCAGCCCCAGCATTTT.

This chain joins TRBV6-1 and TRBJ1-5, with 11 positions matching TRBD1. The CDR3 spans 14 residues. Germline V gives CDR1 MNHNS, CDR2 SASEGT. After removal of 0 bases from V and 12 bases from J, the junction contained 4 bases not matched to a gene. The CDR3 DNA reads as TGTGCCAGCAGTGAAGCCTTGGACAGGGGGCACCAGCATTTT. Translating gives CASSEALDRGHQHF.

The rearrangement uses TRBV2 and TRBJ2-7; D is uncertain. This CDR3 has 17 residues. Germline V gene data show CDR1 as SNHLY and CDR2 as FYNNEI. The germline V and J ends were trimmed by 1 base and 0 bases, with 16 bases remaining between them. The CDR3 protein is CASSEGPRADSSYEQYF. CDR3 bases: TGTGCCAGCAGTGAAGGGCCCCGGGCCGATAGCTCCTACGAGCAGTACTTC.

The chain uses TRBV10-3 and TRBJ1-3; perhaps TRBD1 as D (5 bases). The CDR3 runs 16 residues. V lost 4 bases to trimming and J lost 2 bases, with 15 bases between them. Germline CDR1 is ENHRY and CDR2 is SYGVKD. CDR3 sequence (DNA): TGTGCCATCAGTGCCCAGGGAGGGCAACCTGGAAACACCATATATTTT. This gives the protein CAISAQGGQPGNTIYF.

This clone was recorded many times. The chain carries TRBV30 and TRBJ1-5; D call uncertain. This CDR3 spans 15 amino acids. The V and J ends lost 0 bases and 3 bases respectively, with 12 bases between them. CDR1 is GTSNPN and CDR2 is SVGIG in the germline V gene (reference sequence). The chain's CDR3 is CAWSVSQFLNQPQHF. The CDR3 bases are TGTGCCTGGAGTGTAAGCCAGTTCCTCAATCAGCCCCAGCATTTT.

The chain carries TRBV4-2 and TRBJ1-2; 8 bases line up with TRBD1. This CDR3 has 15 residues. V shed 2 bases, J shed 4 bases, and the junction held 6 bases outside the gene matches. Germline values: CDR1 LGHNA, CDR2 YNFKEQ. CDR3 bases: TGTGCCAGCAGCCAACAAGGACAGGGCCGCTATGGCTACACCTTC. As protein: CASSQQGQGRYGYTF.

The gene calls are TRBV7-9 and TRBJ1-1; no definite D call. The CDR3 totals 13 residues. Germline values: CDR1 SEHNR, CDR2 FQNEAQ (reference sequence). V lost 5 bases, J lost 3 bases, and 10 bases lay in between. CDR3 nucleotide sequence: TGTGCCAGCAGCCCCGTTGGGGACACTGAAGCTTTCTTT. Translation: CASSPVGDTEAFF.

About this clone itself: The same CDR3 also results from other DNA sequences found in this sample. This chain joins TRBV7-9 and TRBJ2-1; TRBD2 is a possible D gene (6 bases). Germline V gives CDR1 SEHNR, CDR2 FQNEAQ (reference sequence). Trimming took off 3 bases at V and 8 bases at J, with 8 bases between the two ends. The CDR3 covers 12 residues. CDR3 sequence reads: CASSLGGDEQFF. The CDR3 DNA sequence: TGTGCCAGCAGCTTGGGCGGGGATGAGCAGTTCTTC.

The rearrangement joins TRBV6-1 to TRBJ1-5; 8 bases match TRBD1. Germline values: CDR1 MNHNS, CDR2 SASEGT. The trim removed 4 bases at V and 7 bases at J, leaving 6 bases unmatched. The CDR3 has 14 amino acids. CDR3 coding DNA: TGTGCCAGCAGTGGACAGGGGCTAGGGCAGCCCCAGCATTTT. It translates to CASSGQGLGQPQHF.